This T cell receptor beta chain was found in a study of cytomegalovirus exposure and HLA in healthy donors. Amplification used 60 Vbeta primers and 13 Jbeta primers. Sequenced by immunoSEQ multiplex PCR; TCRdb stores in-frame clones only, minus some. The sample contains around 120,000 clones, 15% to 19% of which appear only once. This clonotype was sampled from a woman under 30 in good health and CMV-seronegative. The sequencing sample was made of PBMCs.

The CDR3 is CAILQGIGTGELFF. CDR3 coding DNA: TGTGCCATTCTCCAGGGTATTGGGACCGGGGAGCTGTTTTTT. The genes are TRBV7-2 and TRBJ2-2; weak D call: TRBD1 (5 bases). Looked up from germline, CDR1 is SGHTA and CDR2 is FQGNSA. This CDR3 spans 14 amino acids. Trimming left V 10 bases short and J 5 bases short, with 17 bases between.